These 5 T cell receptor beta chains share one sample of origin, sequenced in a study of cytomegalovirus exposure and HLA in healthy donors. With 60 Vbeta and 13 Jbeta primers, the PCR was carried out. The table came from immunoSEQ multiplex PCR; TCRdb's copy has only in-frame clones and leaves some out. The table shows roughly 6,200 clones, with roughly half occurring only once. Input material: PBMCs. These receptors came from a young man in good health and CMV-seropositive.

This chain uses TRBV6-4 with TRBJ1-2, with 8 positions matching TRBD1. CDR1 is MRHNA, CDR2 SNTAGT, per germline. The length of the CDR3 is 15 residues. The V gene end was trimmed by 3 bases and the J gene end by 5 bases; junction bases not matched to a gene: 8. The CDR3: CASSEQTGEAYGYTF. In DNA, the CDR3 is TGTGCCAGCAGTGAGCAGACAGGGGAGGCTTATGGCTACACCTTC.

This chain uses TRBV10-3 with TRBJ2-3, with a possible D match to TRBD2 (5 bases). V lost 8 bases and J 2 bases, leaving 17 bases between the germline ends. Per the germline V gene, CDR1 is ENHRY and CDR2 is SYGVKD. The CDR3 has 15 residues. DNA for the CDR3: TGTGCCATCTCTCTCGGGGAGAAGACCACAGATACGCAGTATTTT. This sequence encodes CAISLGEKTTDTQYF.

In this sample, this clone turned up a few times. The J gene is TRBJ2-7, the V gene TRBV7-9; no clear D gene. The V end lost 2 bases, the J end lost 0 bases, and 11 bases lay between the germline ends. Germline V gene sequence: CDR1 SEHNR, CDR2 FQNEAQ (reference sequence). The CDR3 runs to 15 residues. CDR3 in amino acids: CASSLYSSSSYEQYF. CDR3 coding DNA: TGTGCCAGCAGCTTATACAGTTCAAGCTCCTACGAGCAGTACTTC. Full variable domain (rest looked up from reference TRBV7-9 and TRBJ2-7): DTGVSQNPRHKITKRGQNVTFRCDPISEHNRLYWYRQTLGQGPEFLTYFQNEAQLEKSRLLSDRFSAERPKGSFSTLEIQRTEQGDSAMYLCASSLYSSSSYEQYFGPGTRLTVT.

The chain employs TRBV29-1 and TRBJ1-4, with 8 bases that match TRBD1. The CDR3 extends over 13 amino acids. V trimming: 7 bases; J trimming: 5 bases; junction bases outside the gene matches: 6. The germline CDR1 and CDR2 sequences are SQVTM and ANQGSEA. Here the CDR3 DNA reads TGCAGCGGTGGACAGGGTTTGAATGAAAAACTGTTTTTT. It is translated as CSGGQGLNEKLFF.

The chain is built from TRBV11-3 and TRBJ1-1; D is possibly TRBD1 (6 bases). V was trimmed by 9 bases and J by 2 bases, leaving 10 bases between them. CDR1 and CDR2 from the germline V gene are SGHNT and YENEEA. CDR3 size: 12 residues. The CDR3 nucleotides read TGTGCCAGTACAGGGCCTAACACTGAAGCTTTCTTT. Its translation: CASTGPNTEAFF.